These 9 T cell receptor beta chains originate from one sample sequenced in a study of T cells after yellow fever vaccination. TCRdb recomputed calls from the 5' RACE reads with MiXCR, one row per CDR3 protein. This table has hundreds of thousands of distinct CDR3 sequences, roughly 12% appearing once. The source was PBMCs, collected on the day of the yellow fever booster vaccination. The receptors originated from a man younger than 45 who received the YFV17D yellow fever vaccine.

This chain joins TRBV5-1 and TRBJ2-2, with 9 bases fitting TRBD2. The V gene end was trimmed by 6 bases and the J gene end by 6 bases; junction bases not matched to a gene: 12. Germline-derived CDR1 and CDR2 are SGHRS and YFSETQ. The CDR3 spans 16 residues. CDR3 amino acids: CASKGASGILSGELFF. CDR3 DNA: TGCGCCAGCAAGGGGGCTAGCGGGATCCTGTCCGGGGAGCTGTTTTTT.

This clonotype was counted between two and nine times. The V gene is TRBV7-9, the J gene TRBJ1-1; D remains unclear. Per germline, CDR1 SEHNR and CDR2 FQNEAQ (reference sequence). This CDR3 comprises 10 residues. V was shortened by 1 base and J by 10 bases, with 4 bases between the two germline ends. The CDR3 reads CASSLVRAFF. The CDR3 nucleotides are TGTGCCAGCAGCTTAGTTCGAGCTTTCTTT.

There are a few counts of this clonotype. The V call is TRBV19, the J call TRBJ2-1, with 7 bases matching TRBD2. J lost 2 bases, V lost 3 bases, and 4 bases had no gene match. This CDR3 region has 15 residues. Germline lookup yields CDR1 LNHDA and CDR2 SQIVND (reference sequence). In DNA, the CDR3 is TGTGCCAGTAGTATCGGCGGGAGTACCTACAATGAGCAGTTCTTC. Protein: CASSIGGSTYNEQFF.

This clonotype came up a few times. The V and J genes are TRBV5-1 and TRBJ2-3; 10 positions agree with TRBD2. Per germline, CDR1 SGHRS and CDR2 YFSETQ. V lost 0 bases, J lost 2 bases, and 3 bases stayed unmatched. This CDR3 is 16 amino acids long. CDR3 residues: CASSLATSGVTDTQYF. DNA for the CDR3: TGCGCCAGCAGCTTGGCCACTAGCGGGGTCACAGATACGCAGTATTTT.

This clonotype was detected a few times. This chain joins TRBV7-2 and TRBJ2-3, with D possibly TRBD2 on 6 matching bases. This CDR3 region has 14 residues. Per germline, CDR1 SGHTA and CDR2 FQGNSA. Trimming removed 3 bases from V and 5 bases from J, with 12 bases in between. The CDR3 bases are TGTGCCAGCAGCTTGGAGGGTAGGGGAGATACGCAGTATTTT. Protein: CASSLEGRGDTQYF.

The CDR3 nucleotides are TGTGCCAGCAGCTTACAAGGGGGAATGACGAACACCGGGGAGCTGTTTTTT. Its translation: CASSLQGGMTNTGELFF. V is TRBV7-8 and J is TRBJ2-2; D is possibly TRBD1 (6 bases). The CDR3 has 17 residues. The ends were cut back, 2 bases at V and 0 bases at J, with 13 bases in the middle. CDR1 and CDR2 (germline): SGHVS, FQNEAQ.

The chain couples TRBV5-1 to TRBJ2-5; tentative D call: TRBD2 (6 bases). The CDR3 has 14 residues. CDR1 is SGHRS, CDR2 YFSETQ, per germline. V lost 0 bases and J lost 7, with 13 bases in between. The CDR3 region is CASSLGSSASTQYF. CDR3 in DNA: TGCGCCAGCAGCTTGGGCTCTAGCGCTTCGACCCAGTACTTC.

This chain joins TRBV27 and TRBJ1-1; D is undetermined. V was clipped by 5 bases and J by 1 base, with 8 bases between them. There are 13 residues in the CDR3. The V gene's germline CDR1 is MNHEY and CDR2 SMNVEV (reference sequence). The CDR3 sequence is CASSRTWNTEAFF. CDR3 in DNA: TGTGCCAGCAGTCGGACCTGGAACACTGAAGCTTTCTTT.

The gene calls are TRBV28 and TRBJ2-1; D gene unclear. From germline, CDR1 is MDHEN and CDR2 SYDVKM. Trimming cost V 5 bases and J 12 bases, with 14 bases left between them. CDR3 size: 12 residues. The CDR3 sequence is CASSDQYSWQFF. The CDR3 DNA reads TGTGCCAGCAGTGACCAATACAGTTGGCAGTTCTTC. The whole variable domain, remainder taken from reference TRBV28 and TRBJ2-1, is DVKVTQSSRYLVKRTGEKVFLECVQDMDHENMFWYRQDPGLGLRLIYFSYDVKMKEKGDIPEGYSVSREKKERFSLILESASTNQTSMYLCASSDQYSWQFFGPGTRLTVL.